This TCR beta chain comes out of a study of post-analysis software for immune sequencing data. This clonotype was seen repeatedly, ten times or more. Its antigen is not identified. cDNA libraries for TCR beta contained unique molecular identifiers. In TCRdb, the PCR reads were re-called with MiXCR into one record per CDR3 protein. The sample holds a few hundred thousand distinct CDR3 sequences, 36% seen once. Trimming took 7 bases from V and 6 from J, leaving 14 bases between them. This CDR3 is built from 13 residues. Per germline, CDR1 SNHLY and CDR2 FYNNEI. Study-wide results and caveats: Controls showed lower frequencies than patients for five TRBV segments, and TRBV5-6, TRBV5-1 and TRBV20-1 were among these. Under F measure analysis, samples from one preparation batch co-clustered strongly. Diversity measured as normalized Chao1 was significantly lower in multiple sclerosis patients than in controls.

The chain uses TRBV2 and TRBJ2-3; unclear D gene. This clonotype originated in a girl aged 10 to 17 with multiple sclerosis. The sequenced sample consisted of blood. CDR3 coding DNA: TGTGCCAGCACTGTGGACCTCTTCGATACGCAGTATTTT. Protein product: CASTVDLFDTQYF.